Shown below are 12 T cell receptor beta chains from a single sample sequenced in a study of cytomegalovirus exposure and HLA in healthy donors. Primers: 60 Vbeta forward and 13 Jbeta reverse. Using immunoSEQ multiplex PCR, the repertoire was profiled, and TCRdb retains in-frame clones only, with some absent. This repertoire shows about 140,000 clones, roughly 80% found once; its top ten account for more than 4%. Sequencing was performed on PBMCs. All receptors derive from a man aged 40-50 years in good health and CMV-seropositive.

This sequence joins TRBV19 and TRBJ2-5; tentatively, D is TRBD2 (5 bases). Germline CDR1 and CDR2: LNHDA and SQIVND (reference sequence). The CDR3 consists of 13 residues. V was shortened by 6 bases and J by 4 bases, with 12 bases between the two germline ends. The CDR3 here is CASREAAGETQYF. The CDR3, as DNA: TGTGCCAGTAGAGAAGCGGCTGGAGAGACCCAGTACTTC.

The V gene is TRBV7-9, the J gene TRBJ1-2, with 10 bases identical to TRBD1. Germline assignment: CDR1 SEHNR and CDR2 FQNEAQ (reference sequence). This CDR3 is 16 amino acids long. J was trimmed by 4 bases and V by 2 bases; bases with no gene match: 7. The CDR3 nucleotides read TGTGCCAGCAGCTTAAGACAGGGGGCTATGGTCTATGGCTACACCTTC. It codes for CASSLRQGAMVYGYTF.

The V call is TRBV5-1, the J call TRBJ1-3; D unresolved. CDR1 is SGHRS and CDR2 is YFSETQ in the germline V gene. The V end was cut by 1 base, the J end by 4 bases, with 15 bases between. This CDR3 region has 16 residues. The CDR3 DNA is TGCGCCAGCAGCTTGAGTACTCAGGCGGGAGGAAACACCATATATTTT. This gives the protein CASSLSTQAGGNTIYF.

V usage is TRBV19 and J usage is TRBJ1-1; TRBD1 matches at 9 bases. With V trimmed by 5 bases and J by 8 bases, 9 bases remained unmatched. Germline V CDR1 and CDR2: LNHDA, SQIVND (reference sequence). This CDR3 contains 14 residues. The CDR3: CASSSKGQGKEAFF. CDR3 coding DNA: TGTGCCAGTAGTTCAAAAGGACAGGGGAAAGAAGCTTTCTTT.

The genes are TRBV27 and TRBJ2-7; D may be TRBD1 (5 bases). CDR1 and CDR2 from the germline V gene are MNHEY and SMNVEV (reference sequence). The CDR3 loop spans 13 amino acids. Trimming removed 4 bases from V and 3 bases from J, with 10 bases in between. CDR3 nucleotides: TGTGCCAGCAGTTGGACACCAAACTACGAGCAGTACTTC. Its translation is CASSWTPNYEQYF.

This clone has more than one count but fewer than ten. The CDR3 loop is CASSWGGTSNYGYTF. Written as DNA, the CDR3 is TGTGCCAGCAGTTGGGGCGGCACTTCCAACTATGGCTACACCTTC. This chain uses TRBV27 with TRBJ1-2, with D perhaps TRBD1 (5 bases). CDR1 MNHEY and CDR2 SMNVEV come from the germline V gene (reference sequence). The CDR3 has 15 residues. Trimming took 4 bases from V and 2 from J, leaving 14 bases between them.

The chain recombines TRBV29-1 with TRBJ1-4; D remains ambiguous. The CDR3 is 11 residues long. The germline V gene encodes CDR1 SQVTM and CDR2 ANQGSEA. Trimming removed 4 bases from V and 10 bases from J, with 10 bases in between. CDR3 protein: CSVGPEGKLFF. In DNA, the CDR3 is TGCAGCGTTGGCCCGGAGGGAAAACTGTTTTTT.

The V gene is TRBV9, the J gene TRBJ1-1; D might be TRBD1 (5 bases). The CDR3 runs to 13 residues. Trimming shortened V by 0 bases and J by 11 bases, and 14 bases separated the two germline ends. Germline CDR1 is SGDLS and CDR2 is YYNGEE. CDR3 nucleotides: TGTGCCAGCAGCGTAGCTGGGCAGGGTCTGGCTTTCTTT. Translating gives CASSVAGQGLAFF.

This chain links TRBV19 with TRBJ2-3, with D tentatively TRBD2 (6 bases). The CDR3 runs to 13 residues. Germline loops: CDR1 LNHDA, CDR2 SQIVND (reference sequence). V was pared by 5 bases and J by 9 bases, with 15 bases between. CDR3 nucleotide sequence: TGTGCCAGTAGTCCCCTGGACTACGGCACGCAGTATTTT. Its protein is CASSPLDYGTQYF.

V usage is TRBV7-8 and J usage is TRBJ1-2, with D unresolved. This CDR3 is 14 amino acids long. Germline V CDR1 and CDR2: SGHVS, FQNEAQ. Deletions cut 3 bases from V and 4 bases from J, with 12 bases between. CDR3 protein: CASSFLVGFYGYTF. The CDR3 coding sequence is TGTGCCAGCAGCTTTTTGGTGGGCTTCTATGGCTACACCTTC.

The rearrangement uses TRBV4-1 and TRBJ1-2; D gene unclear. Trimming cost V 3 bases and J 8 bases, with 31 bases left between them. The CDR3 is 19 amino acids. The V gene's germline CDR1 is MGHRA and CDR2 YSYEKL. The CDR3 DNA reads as TGCGCCAGCAGCCAGAAGCCCGAGCGAGCTTATGGCTACGGGTTCGGCTACACCTTC. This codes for CASSQKPERAYGYGFGYTF.

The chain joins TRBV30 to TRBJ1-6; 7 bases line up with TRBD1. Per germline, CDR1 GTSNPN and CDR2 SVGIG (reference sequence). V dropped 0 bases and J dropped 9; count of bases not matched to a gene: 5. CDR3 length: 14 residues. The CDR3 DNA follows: TGTGCCTGGAGTGTAGACAGGGTAGCTTCACCCCTCCACTTT. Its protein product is CAWSVDRVASPLHF.